This T cell receptor beta chain is from a study of blood T cell repertoires in COVID-19. Study processing details: Counts of nucleated cells, estimated from reference gene primer amplification, were obtained. TCRdb keeps only in-frame clones here, not all; method: immunoSEQ multiplex PCR. V and J calls and clone size are copied from that table; D and trimming were computed from the DNA. This repertoire shows hundreds of thousands of clones, around 92% found once; its top ten account for approximately 3%. Patients from Seattle were sampled longitudinally, starting during active infection. CDR3 size: 16 residues. Trimming stripped 0 bases from V and 2 bases from J, with 13 bases between. Germline values: CDR1 SGDLS, CDR2 YYNGEE.

The rearrangement joins TRBV9 to TRBJ2-3; unclear D gene. Sequencing was performed on peripheral blood. This receptor was identified in a woman under 40 with COVID-19, enrolled during active disease. The CDR3 bases are TGTGCCAGCAGCGTAGGTCCACGCGTAGTCACAGATACGCAGTATTTT. This translates into CASSVGPRVVTDTQYF.